The sequence of this T cell receptor (beta chain) was determined in a study of T-cell reconstitution after alpha-beta-depleted transplantation in children. Library preparation (for TCRbeta) was performed with unique molecular identifiers. TCRdb redid the calling of the PCR reads with MiXCR, one entry per CDR3 protein. This table has 350,000 to 450,000 distinct CDR3 sequences, about a fifth appearing once. Sequenced material: PBMCs from the stem cell graft donor, taken from the stem cell graft. The clonotype was recovered from a human donor who donated a stem cell graft to a child with acute myeloid leukemia.

The CDR3 region is CASSRTPTGANVLTF. CDR3 in DNA: TGTGCCAGCAGCCGAACACCGACTGGGGCCAACGTCCTGACTTTC. The V gene is TRBV12-3 or TRBV12-4, the J gene TRBJ2-6, with no clear D. CDR3 length: 15 amino acids. Deletions cut 6 bases from V and 2 bases from J, with 11 bases between.